This is a list of T cell receptor beta chains from one sample in a study of human T cells and chemical hapten exposure. MiXCR, run by TCRdb on the RACE reads, gives a single entry per CDR3 protein. The data contain under 60,000 distinct CDR3 sequences, roughly 10% of them singletons. This sample comprised whole blood, obtained in connection with sensitization to the hapten diphenylcyclopropenone (DPC). The origin of the receptors is a woman in her twenties or thirties with alopecia areata. Some clones in this sample may be carry-over from other donors' samples. CDR3s include the opening cysteine and the closing phenylalanine or tryptophan. D genes are given only for firm matches. Expanded clones get a size class; other rows say once, few or many, or leave the size out.

>14|-|TRBJ2-7|TRBV28|TRBD2
TGTGCCACCGGGACTAGCGGGGATGTTTACGAGCAGTACTTC
CATGTSGDVYEQYF
>16|-|TRBJ2-7|TRBV20-1|TRBD2
TGCAGTGCTAGAGTTACCGTACTAGCGGGGCTTGAAGAGCAGTACTTC
CSARVTVLAGLEEQYF
>13|many|TRBJ1-5|TRBV2|-
TGTGCCAGCAGTTACTCCGGGAATCAGCCCCAGCATTTT
CASSYSGNQPQHF
>11|-|TRBJ2-7|TRBV5-8|-
TGTGCCAGCAGCTTGGCCTACGAGCAGTACTTC
CASSLAYEQYF
>15|-|TRBJ1-5|TRBV18|-
TGTGCCAGCTCACCCCTGCGGGATCCCAGCCAGCCCCAGCATTTT
CASSPLRDPSQPQHF
>18|many|TRBJ2-3|TRBV7-9|-
TGTGCCAGCAGCTTAGACGAGAACAGGGTTCGGGGCACAGATACGCAGTATTTT
CASSLDENRVRGTDTQYF
>13|few|TRBJ2-7|TRBV20-1|-
TGCAGTGCTAGACTCCAGGGACCCGACGAGCAGTACTTC
CSARLQGPDEQYF
>14|few|TRBJ1-1|TRBV12-3/TRBV12-4|-
TGTGCCAGCAGTACCATCACAGGGATCACTGAAGCTTTCTTT
CASSTITGITEAFF
>10|few|TRBJ2-5|TRBV29-1|-
TGCAGCGTTCATGCGGAGACCCAGTACTTC
CSVHAETQYF
>15|few|TRBJ2-7|TRBV15|-
TGTGCCACCAGCAGTTATAGGGACGGACCCTACGAGCAGTACTTC
CATSSYRDGPYEQYF
>14|few|TRBJ1-6|TRBV11-2|-
TGTGCCAGCAGCCCACGGGGTGGTAATTCACCCCTCCACTTT
CASSPRGGNSPLHF
>17|many|TRBJ2-3|TRBV20-1|-
TGCAGTGCTAGAGTGACCGGCAGGGTTGGAGGCACAGATACGCAGTATTTT
CSARVTGRVGGTDTQYF
>18|-|TRBJ1-6|TRBV14|-
TGTGCCAGCAGCCGGCTGGCAGGGGCGAGCTCCTATAATTCACCCCTCCACTTT
CASSRLAGASSYNSPLHF
>15|many|TRBJ1-6|TRBV7-9|-
TGTGCCAGCAGAACAGGGAGCTCCTATAATTCACCCCTCCACTTT
CASRTGSSYNSPLHF
>14|many|TRBJ2-5|TRBV5-1|-
TGCGCCAGCAGCTTGGGCGGGACGGAGGAGACCCAGTACTTC
CASSLGGTEETQYF
>15|few|TRBJ2-7|TRBV7-9|-
TGTGCCAGCAGCTTAGGTTCCCCAGGGTGGAGTGAGCAGTACTTC
CASSLGSPGWSEQYF
>13|-|TRBJ1-6|TRBV5-1|-
TGCGCCAGCAGCGGCCCCAGGAATTCACCCCTCCACTTT
CASSGPRNSPLHF
>15|-|TRBJ2-1|TRBV11-2|-
TGTGCCAGCAGTTCGAAGCTAAGCTCCTACAATGAGCAGTTCTTC
CASSSKLSSYNEQFF
>13|few|TRBJ2-7|TRBV28|-
TGTGCCAGCAGCCTTGACACCACCTACGAGCAGTACTTC
CASSLDTTYEQYF
>15|-|TRBJ2-1|TRBV9|-
TGTGCCAGCAGCGTTAAGGGGGGCCCCTACAATGAGCAGTTCTTC
CASSVKGGPYNEQFF
>11|many|TRBJ1-3|TRBV28|-
TGTGCCAGCAGTCTCCTAAACACCATATATTTT
CASSLLNTIYF
>13|-|TRBJ1-5|TRBV15|-
TGTGCCACCAGCAGAGATTGCAATCAGCCCCAGCATTTT
CATSRDCNQPQHF
>17|many|TRBJ1-6|TRBV18|-
TGTGCCAGCTCACCAGGGGCCGCACGCTCCTATAATTCACCCCTCCACTTT
CASSPGAARSYNSPLHF
>15|few|TRBJ2-2|TRBV25-1|TRBD1
TGTGCCAGCAGCGTGGGACAGGTCCCATCCGGGGAGCTGTTTTTT
CASSVGQVPSGELFF
>13|-|TRBJ2-3|TRBV18|-
TGTGCCAGCTCACGCCCACAGCCAGATACGCAGTATTTT
CASSRPQPDTQYF
>17|many|TRBJ1-3|TRBV4-1|-
TGCGCCAGCACGGGGACTACAGGGAAAGCCTCTGGAAACACCATATATTTT
CASTGTTGKASGNTIYF
>16|-|TRBJ2-1|TRBV6-2/TRBV6-3|TRBD1
TGTGCCAGCAGCCCCACCGGGACAGGGAACAACAATGAGCAGTTCTTC
CASSPTGTGNNNEQFF
>13|few|TRBJ1-4|TRBV28|-
TGTGCCAGCCGAACAGGCGGGAATGAAAAACTGTTTTTT
CASRTGGNEKLFF
>14|many|TRBJ1-2|TRBV9|-
TGTGCCAGCAGCCCAGCGGCGCTGTACTATGGCTACACCTTC
CASSPAALYYGYTF
>16|-|TRBJ1-2|TRBV5-6|-
TGTGCCACCACCTTCTTGAACAGGGAGTTGAGCTATGGCTACACCTTC
CATTFLNRELSYGYTF
>13|few|TRBJ1-2|TRBV5-4|-
TGTGCCAGCAGCTCCGGGGGGGCTGGTGGCTACACCTTC
CASSSGGAGGYTF
>15|many|TRBJ1-2|TRBV4-2|-
TGTGCCAGCAGCCAAGAGGGCCTGAGGAGTTTTGGCTACACCTTC
CASSQEGLRSFGYTF
>12|many|TRBJ1-1|TRBV20-1|TRBD1
TGCAGTGCTTATTCACAGGGGGTAGAAGCTTTCTTT
CSAYSQGVEAFF
>14|many|TRBJ2-3|TRBV18|-
TGTGCCAGCTCACCGGTCCCCAACACAGATACGCAGTATTTT
CASSPVPNTDTQYF
>14|few|TRBJ1-5|TRBV29-1|TRBD1
TGCAGCGTTGCCCCCCAGGGGGTCAATCAGCCCCAGCATTTT
CSVAPQGVNQPQHF
>14|-|TRBJ2-5|TRBV20-1|-
TGCAGTGCTAGAAACGGAAAGGGGCTGGAGACCCAGTACTTC
CSARNGKGLETQYF
>19|many|TRBJ2-3|TRBV20-1|-
TGCAGTGCTACCGGGAACACCCTCCGAAATCCCTCGGACACAGATACGCAGTATTTT
CSATGNTLRNPSDTDTQYF
>16|-|TRBJ2-3|TRBV28|TRBD2
TGTGCCAGCAGTTTCATGAGCGGGGGCCCCCCAGATACGCAGTATTTT
CASSFMSGGPPDTQYF
>14|many|TRBJ1-1|TRBV9|-
TGTGCCAGCACAGTGATAACAGGGCACACTGAAGCTTTCTTT
CASTVITGHTEAFF
>17|few|TRBJ2-2|TRBV14|TRBD1
TGTGCCAGCAGCCAAGCCCCCGGGACAGAGAACACCGGGGAGCTGTTTTTT
CASSQAPGTENTGELFF
>14|few|TRBJ1-4|TRBV6-2/TRBV6-3|-
TGTGCCAGCAGACCCCCAGGGCCTAATGAAAAACTGTTTTTT
CASRPPGPNEKLFF
>11|many|TRBJ1-1|TRBV29-1|-
TGCAGCGTTTCGGGGTTCACTGAAGCTTTCTTT
CSVSGFTEAFF
>13|-|TRBJ2-7|TRBV6-2/TRBV6-3|-
TGTGCCAGCAGTTACTCCGGCATTCCCGAGCAGTACTTC
CASSYSGIPEQYF
>13|-|TRBJ1-6|TRBV2|-
TGTGCCAGCAGTGGAAGAGATAATTCACCCCTCCACTTT
CASSGRDNSPLHF
>18|few|TRBJ2-1|TRBV7-6|TRBD2
TGTGCCAGCAGCGCACTGATGTGGAGCGGGGGGAGGTACAATGAGCAGTTCTTC
CASSALMWSGGRYNEQFF
>14|many|TRBJ2-3|TRBV20-1|-
TGCAGTGCTAGTGCCAGGGGCGCCGCAGATACGCAGTATTTT
CSASARGAADTQYF
>13|few|TRBJ2-7|TRBV4-3|-
TGCGCCAGCAGCCCGGGCCGAACCTACGAGCAGTACTTC
CASSPGRTYEQYF
>12|few|TRBJ2-6|TRBV6-2/TRBV6-3|-
TGTGCCAGCAGTTCTGGGGCCAACGTCCTGACTTTC
CASSSGANVLTF
>13|many|TRBJ1-1|TRBV12-3/TRBV12-4|-
TGTGCCAGCAGCCAGGACGCGAACACTGAAGCTTTCTTT
CASSQDANTEAFF
>13|-|TRBJ2-3|TRBV6-6|-
TGTGCCAGCAGCGCGCCCCCTTTGGATACGCAGTATTTT
CASSAPPLDTQYF
>17|many|TRBJ2-7|TRBV21-1|-
TGTGCCAGCAGCAAAGCGCTAGGCGCAGGGGTGAGCAACGAGCAGTACTTC
CASSKALGAGVSNEQYF